One and the same sample provided the 32 T cell receptor beta chains below, sequenced in a study of shared clonotypes between healthy human individuals. Naive CD8 cells, CD45RO-negative and positively selected for CCR7, excluded terminally differentiated effector memory CD45RA+ cells. This table comes from immunoSEQ multiplex PCR, and its TCRdb copy is limited to in-frame clones, with some not included. The sample carries under 700,000 clones, 85% to 95% recorded once. The sequenced sample consisted of naive CD8+ T cells sorted from blood. The receptor set was obtained from a woman between 25 and 40 years old in good health.

About this clone: Other DNA sequences in this sample translate to the same CDR3. This chain joins TRBV5-1 and TRBJ2-7, with a weak D call TRBD1 (5 bases). This CDR3 region has 13 residues. V lost 0 bases to trimming and J lost 4 bases, with 8 bases between them. CDR1 and CDR2 from the germline V gene are SGHRS and YFSETQ. CDR3 loop: CASSLGGLYEQYF. CDR3 in DNA: TGCGCCAGCAGCTTGGGGGGCCTTTACGAGCAGTACTTC.

The chain recombines TRBV28 with TRBJ2-2, with a weak D call TRBD2 (5 bases). Per the germline V gene, CDR1 is MDHEN and CDR2 is SYDVKM. The CDR3 is 16 residues long. Trimming removed 2 bases from V and 8 bases from J, with 18 bases in between. CDR3 region: CASSLVRTEEAGELFF. CDR3 nucleotides: TGTGCCAGCAGTTTAGTCCGGACGGAGGAGGCAGGGGAGCTGTTTTTT.

This clone was detected only once. The chain couples TRBV7-9 to TRBJ1-4; no reliable D call. Looked up from germline, CDR1 is SEHNR and CDR2 is FQNEAQ (reference sequence). This CDR3 comprises 14 residues. Between the trimmed V and J ends, which lost 0 bases and 4 bases, there was a span of 6 bases. CDR3 region: CASSLAAGNEKLFF. CDR3 DNA: TGTGCCAGCAGCTTAGCAGCGGGTAATGAAAAACTGTTTTTT.

This rearrangement joins TRBV6-6 to TRBJ2-7; no firm D call. The CDR3 consists of 13 residues. Trimming removed 0 bases from V and 0 bases from J, with 3 bases in between. CDR1 is MNHNY, CDR2 SVGAGI, per germline (reference sequence). The CDR3 DNA sequence: TGTGCCAGCAGTTACTCCGCCTCCTACGAGCAGTACTTC. This sequence encodes CASSYSASYEQYF.

The chain's CDR3 is CASSSAGPNEQYF. The CDR3 DNA sequence: TGTGCCAGCAGCTCAGCGGGTCCAAACGAGCAGTACTTC. The chain couples TRBV7-6 to TRBJ2-7, with a possible D match to TRBD2 (6 bases). This CDR3 comprises 13 residues. Germline CDR1 is SGHVS and CDR2 is FNYEAQ. V was cut by 4 bases and J by 5 bases, with 12 bases left in between.

Only one count was recorded for this clone. The chain combines TRBV19 with TRBJ2-6; tentatively, D is TRBD1 or TRBD2 (5 bases each). CDR1 is LNHDA and CDR2 is SQIVND in the germline V gene (reference sequence). This CDR3 spans 20 amino acids. Trimming removed 8 bases at V and 0 bases at J, with 26 bases between. The CDR3 sequence is CASENRRDLAKFSGANVLTF. CDR3 bases: TGTGCCAGTGAGAATCGTCGGGACCTAGCAAAATTCTCTGGGGCCAACGTCCTGACTTTC.

The V gene is TRBV28, the J gene TRBJ2-4, with D possibly being TRBD2 (5 bases). Trimming left V 7 bases short and J 7 bases short, with 8 bases between. The germline V gene has CDR1 MDHEN and CDR2 SYDVKM. The CDR3 spans 11 residues. DNA for the CDR3: TGTGCCAGCAACGGGGAGAACATTCAGTACTTC. This encodes CASNGENIQYF.

This chain joins TRBV5-6 and TRBJ1-1; the D is unclear. The V and J ends lost 6 bases and 5 bases respectively, with 17 bases between them. This CDR3 is built from 14 residues. Germline loops: CDR1 SGHDT, CDR2 YYEEEE. This CDR3 reads CASISGGGWTEAFF. The CDR3 nucleotides read TGTGCCAGCATCTCAGGTGGAGGCTGGACTGAAGCTTTCTTT. Combining the CDR3 with reference TRBV5-6 and TRBJ1-1 gives the whole variable domain DAGVTQSPTHLIKTRGQQVTLRCSPKSGHDTVSWYQQALGQGPQFIFQYYEEEERQRGNFPDRFSGHQFPNYSSELNVNALLLGDSALYLCASISGGGWTEAFFGQGTRLTVV.

V usage is TRBV11-3 and J usage is TRBJ1-4, with D uncertain. Trimming removed 10 bases at V and 2 bases at J, with 14 bases between. The CDR3 covers 14 residues. In germline, CDR1 is SGHNT, CDR2 YENEEA. The CDR3 here is CATQVGDTNEKLFF. CDR3 sequence (DNA): TGTGCCACACAAGTGGGAGATACTAATGAAAAACTGTTTTTT.

This chain joins TRBV27 and TRBJ2-7, with D perhaps matching TRBD2 (6 bases). V lost 6 bases, J lost 3 bases, and 21 bases lay in between. The CDR3 contains 16 residues. Germline CDR1 MNHEY, CDR2 SMNVEV (reference sequence). The DNA of the CDR3 is TGTGCCAGCAGCCAAAGCTGGGCTAGCGCGAACTACGAGCAGTACTTC. It specifies CASSQSWASANYEQYF.

In the case of this clone: This sample also contains other DNA sequences that code for the same CDR3. V and J are TRBV4-1 and TRBJ2-7; tentative D call: TRBD1 (5 bases). CDR3 length equals 14 residues. Germline values: CDR1 MGHRA, CDR2 YSYEKL. V was shortened by 0 bases and J by 3 bases, with 9 bases between the two germline ends. The CDR3 coding sequence is TGCGCCAGCAGCCAAGATAGGCAGGGCTACGAGCAGTACTTC. Its translation is CASSQDRQGYEQYF.

Of note for this clone: The germline gene is not matched at one end of the junction; a read error may be the cause. The chain joins TRBV4-1 to TRBJ1-4, with TRBD1 as a possible D gene (6 bases). The CDR3 has 15 amino acids. Per the germline V gene, CDR1 is MGHRA and CDR2 is YSYEKL. CDR3 nucleotides: TGCGCCAGCAGCCAAGCTTTCGGATATGCGGGACAACATGTATGG. Translated: CASSQAFGYAGQHVW.

The gene calls are TRBV19 and TRBJ2-7; 9 bases fit TRBD2. The V and J ends lost 4 bases and 3 bases, in that order; junction bases with no gene match: 4. Germline CDR1 reads LNHDA; CDR2 reads SQIVND (reference sequence). The CDR3 length is 14 residues. The CDR3 nucleotides read TGTGCCAGTAGTACTAGCGGGATGGGCTACGAGCAGTACTTC. Residues: CASSTSGMGYEQYF.

V usage is TRBV6-6 and J usage is TRBJ2-7; D gene unclear. The V and J ends lost 7 bases and 3 bases respectively, with 16 bases between them. Germline V gene sequence: CDR1 MNHNY, CDR2 SVGAGI (reference sequence). The CDR3 loop spans 14 amino acids. The DNA for the CDR3 is TGTGCCAGCACGGGCGGCGACTCTTACTACGAGCAGTACTTC. The encoded protein is CASTGGDSYYEQYF.

This chain uses TRBV4-2 with TRBJ2-1; 8 positions agree with TRBD1. The CDR3 runs to 15 residues. Germline assignment: CDR1 LGHNA and CDR2 YNFKEQ. The junction had 7 bases not matched to a gene; V was cut back by 0 bases and J by 9 bases. CDR3 protein: CASSQDPGTGLEQFF. The CDR3 nucleotides read TGTGCCAGCAGCCAAGATCCAGGGACAGGTCTTGAGCAGTTCTTC.

This chain joins TRBV7-8 and TRBJ2-1; D uncertain. The CDR3 extends over 17 amino acids. V lost 5 bases and J 5 bases, leaving 22 bases between the germline ends. CDR1 and CDR2 from the germline V gene are SGHVS and FQNEAQ. The DNA for the CDR3 is TGTGCCAGCAGCGCCCCTCGTCGTATAGCAGCCAACAATGAGCAGTTCTTC. This gives the protein CASSAPRRIAANNEQFF.

Regarding this clone: The junction departs from germline at one end; a sequencing error may be responsible. V gene TRBV7-8 combines with J gene TRBJ2-1; TRBD2 matches 7 bases. CDR3 length equals 14 residues. Germline V gene lookup returns CDR1 SGHVS and CDR2 FQNEAQ. Written as DNA, the CDR3 is TGTGCCAGCAGCGTAGCGGGCTCCTACAATGAGCAGTTCTTC. This codes for CASSVAGSYNEQFF.

This clone was seen a handful of times. This sample includes further DNA sequences coding for the same CDR3. The rearrangement links TRBV27 to TRBJ2-1, with D possibly matching TRBD2 (5 bases). The ends were cut back, 2 bases at V and 2 bases at J, with 7 bases in the middle. The CDR3 runs 14 residues. Germline CDR1 MNHEY, CDR2 SMNVEV (reference sequence). CDR3 nucleotide sequence: TGTGCCAGCAGTTTAGCGGGTACCTACAATGAGCAGTTCTTC. Translated, it gives CASSLAGTYNEQFF.

The chain has TRBV28 and TRBJ1-4, with TRBD1 matching 8 bases. The CDR3 covers 16 residues. CDR1 is MDHEN, CDR2 SYDVKM, per germline. V was pared by 7 bases and J by 0 bases, with 7 bases of the junction left unmatched. This CDR3 reads CASKDRGIATNEKLFF. CDR3 bases: TGTGCCAGCAAAGACAGGGGCATCGCAACTAATGAAAAACTGTTTTTT.

V usage is TRBV28 and J usage is TRBJ2-5; D is perhaps TRBD1 (7 bases). Germline assignment: CDR1 MDHEN and CDR2 SYDVKM. The V end was cut by 5 bases, the J end by 11 bases, with 24 bases between. The CDR3 covers 15 residues. CDR3 residues: CASSDRQGPRREQYF. CDR3 DNA: TGTGCCAGCAGTGATAGACAGGGACCACGCCGGGAGCAGTACTTC.

The CDR3 DNA follows: TGTGCCAGCAGCCAAGGCAGCGTCGTCGAGCAGTACTTC. Translated, it gives CASSQGSVVEQYF. The rearrangement joins TRBV4-2 to TRBJ2-7; D uncertain. CDR3 size: 13 residues. V was trimmed by 1 base and J by 6 bases, leaving 10 bases between them. The germline gives CDR1 LGHNA, CDR2 YNFKEQ.

The genes are TRBV5-4 and TRBJ2-7; D is possibly TRBD1 (5 bases). The CDR3 is 15 amino acids. Germline lookup yields CDR1 SGHNT and CDR2 YYREEE (reference sequence). Trimming pared 4 bases from V and 3 bases from J, leaving 17 bases between. This chain's CDR3 is CASSRTPTGRYEQYF. In nucleotides, the CDR3 is TGTGCCAGCAGCCGCACTCCTACAGGTCGCTACGAGCAGTACTTC.

The rearrangement uses TRBV11-2 and TRBJ2-1; tentatively, D is TRBD2 (6 bases). Per germline, CDR1 SGHAT and CDR2 FQNNGV. This CDR3 contains 12 residues. Trimming removed 5 bases from V and 9 bases from J, with 11 bases in between. CDR3 amino acids: CASSRLGSEQFF. The CDR3 coding sequence is TGTGCCAGCAGCCGACTAGGATCTGAGCAGTTCTTC. Using reference TRBV11-2 and TRBJ2-1 for the parts outside the CDR3, the full variable domain is EAGVAQSPRYKIIEKRQSVAFWCNPISGHATLYWYQQILGQGPKLLIQFQNNGVVDDSQLPKDRFSAERLKGVDSTLKIQPAKLEDSAVYLCASSRLGSEQFFGPGTRLTVL.

V usage is TRBV29-1 and J usage is TRBJ2-7, with 12 positions matching TRBD1. V shed 2 bases, J shed 5 bases, and the junction held 7 bases outside the gene matches. Per germline, CDR1 SQVTM and CDR2 ANQGSEA. The CDR3 loop spans 15 amino acids. The CDR3 loop reads CSVETGQGAVHEQYF. CDR3 in DNA: TGCAGCGTTGAAACGGGACAGGGGGCGGTCCACGAGCAGTACTTC.

This sequence joins TRBV19 and TRBJ2-5; D is undetermined. Germline CDR1 and CDR2: LNHDA and SQIVND (reference sequence). The V gene lost 0 bases and the J gene lost 1 base, with 12 bases spanning the gap. The CDR3 runs 16 residues. The CDR3 is CASSIEAQYGQETQYF. CDR3 coding DNA: TGTGCCAGTAGTATAGAGGCGCAGTATGGCCAAGAGACCCAGTACTTC. Full variable domain (remainder filled in from reference TRBV19 and TRBJ2-5): DGGITQSPKYLFRKEGQNVTLSCEQNLNHDAMYWYRQDPGQGLRLIYYSQIVNDFQKGDIAEGYSVSREKKESFPLTVTSAQKNPTAFYLCASSIEAQYGQETQYFGPGTRLLVL.

The V and J genes are TRBV9 and TRBJ2-3; 12 bases are shared with TRBD2. Trimming at V came to 6 bases and at J to 4 bases, leaving 12 bases not matched to a gene. The CDR3 has 17 amino acids. Germline CDR1 SGDLS, CDR2 YYNGEE. CDR3 amino acids: CASTTGTSGSLSDTQYF. The CDR3 DNA sequence: TGTGCCAGCACCACCGGGACTAGCGGGTCATTATCAGATACGCAGTATTTT.

V is TRBV5-1 and J is TRBJ2-7, with 10 bases fitting TRBD2. Germline CDR1 is SGHRS and CDR2 is YFSETQ. CDR3 length: 13 amino acids. V lost 5 bases to trimming and J lost 2 bases; unmatched junction nucleotides: 1. The CDR3 region is CASSGTSAYEQYF. Here the CDR3 DNA reads TGCGCCAGCAGTGGGACTAGCGCCTACGAGCAGTACTTC.

V is TRBV7-9 and J is TRBJ2-5; 7 nucleotides align to TRBD1. The DNA end favors TRBJ2-7, so the J call may be wrong. The CDR3 loop spans 14 amino acids. Germline V gene data show CDR1 as SEHNR and CDR2 as FQNEAQ (reference sequence). This chain's CDR3 is CASSLQGQVNEQYF. CDR3 nucleotides: TGTGCCAGCAGCTTACAAGGACAGGTCAACGAGCAGTACTTC.

The chain is built from TRBV7-9 and TRBJ2-1; tentative D call: TRBD2 (5 bases). In germline, CDR1 is SEHNR, CDR2 FQNEAQ (reference sequence). The CDR3 runs to 15 residues. V lost 8 bases and J lost 0, with 14 bases in between. The CDR3 sequence is CASSRGRNSYNEQFF. Here the CDR3 DNA reads TGTGCCAGCTCCAGAGGGCGGAACTCCTACAATGAGCAGTTCTTC.

This rearrangement joins TRBV7-9 to TRBJ1-1, with 11 bases fitting TRBD1. CDR1 SEHNR and CDR2 FQNEAQ come from the germline V gene (reference sequence). V shed 5 bases, J shed 7 bases, and the junction held 9 bases outside the gene matches. This CDR3 has 15 residues. CDR3 DNA sequence: TGTGCCAGCAGCCCAACGGACAGGGGGCGTAGTGAAGCTTTCTTT. Its translation: CASSPTDRGRSEAFF.

J is TRBJ1-5 and V is TRBV28, with a weak D call TRBD1 (5 bases). This CDR3 is built from 17 residues. V gave up 6 bases and J gave up 0 bases, with 18 bases separating them. In germline, CDR1 is MDHEN, CDR2 SYDVKM. CDR3: CASSPPGTSYSNQPQHF. As DNA, the CDR3 is TGTGCCAGCAGCCCTCCGGGGACCTCTTATAGCAATCAGCCCCAGCATTTT.

This chain connects TRBV6-6 to TRBJ2-4; 11 nucleotides line up with TRBD1. The V gene end was trimmed by 5 bases and the J gene end by 9 bases; junction bases not matched to a gene: 3. The CDR3 is 13 amino acids. Germline CDR1 MNHNY, CDR2 SVGAGI (reference sequence). The CDR3 loop is CASSGQGAGIQYF. As DNA, the CDR3 is TGTGCCAGCAGTGGACAGGGGGCCGGCATTCAGTACTTC.